This T cell receptor (beta chain) originates from a study of identical twins (TCRdb year 2016). Study-wide context: To test whether fetal clonotypes persist, this study deep-sequenced TCR alpha and beta repertoires from monozygotic twins, from unrelated adults of various ages, and from cord blood. To rule out contamination, the twin experiments were replicated at different times with different library preparation protocols. Study-level results and caveats: Excess twin sharing in beta out-of-frame sequences was weaker because fewer shared sequences lowered the signal-to-noise ratio. Invariant T cells such as MAIT and iNKT could partly confound zero-insertion analyses, though diverse VJ usage argued against this for most clonotypes. Out-of-frame TCR alpha sharing in monozygotic twins was systematically underestimated by recombination models, whereas sharing between unrelated individuals was in agreement with the recombination models. Because the same donors could not be followed over many years, the conclusions depended on cross-sectional statistical analysis. Fewer insertions were carried by abundant cord blood beta clonotypes, a similar but weaker trend appeared in young adult naive repertoires, and no such trend appeared in memory repertoires. Compared with coincidental sharing between unrelated individuals, out-of-frame TCR alpha sequences shared between twins had an excess of sequences with low generation probability.

The CDR3 measures 15 amino acids from cysteine to phenylalanine. Of all the DNA, just the CDR3 is kept, 45 bases in frame from base 1. Relative to germline, V is 0 bases shorter and J is 3 bases shorter, with 12 bases between their ends. As encoded in the germline V gene, CDR1 is LGHNA while CDR2 is YSLEER. Only healthy Caucasian donors were included. Three pairs of female monozygotic twins, all aged roughly 18 to 29 years, were included in the twin cohort. Positive isolation kits from Invitrogen were used to isolate the CD4+ and CD8+ T cell populations. Library generation was performed with 5' RACE. The instrument was an Illumina HiSeq 2000. A universal primer binding site was introduced by template switching, and a unique molecular identifier was present in the final cDNA, enabling accurate counting of TCR cDNA molecules. Specific primers in the conserved constant-segment region were used to synthesize first-strand cDNA for TCR alpha and beta chains. To control for contamination, every cDNA library was double barcoded, receiving both a SMART-Mk sample barcode and Illumina barcodes. Two successive PCR steps introduced TruSeq adapter sequences along with Illumina sample barcodes. The TCR alpha and beta cDNA libraries were sequenced on the Illumina HiSeq platform using custom primers. The published analysis was carried out like this. MiGEC processed the raw reads to extract unique molecular identifiers, while MiXCR was used to determine the CDR3 positions. For each individual, recombination models were inferred using an EM algorithm with the repgenHMM and IGoR tools. Shared clonotype analysis was performed with the tcR package in R, normalizing sharing by the product of cloneset sizes. Out-of-frame nonproductive sequences were analyzed to study raw recombination free of thymic and clonal selection effects. TCRdb passed the public sequencing reads through fastp at Q25 and MiXCR, retaining productive beta sequences. Each entry is one CDR3 protein sequence, shown with its most common DNA and genes. The V and J calls reflect TCRdb's pipeline rather than the authors' work. For this sample the table gives around 290,000 distinct CDR3 sequences, of which just under 9.5% were detected only once. Roughly 6.4% of the sample comes from the top ten.

Notes on this clonotype: It lacks a known antigen. Within one base of it there is no much larger clone, and no base qualities were kept.

The same specimen was also included in a second study, on yellow fever vaccine responses in identical twins. Taken from the second paper: The authors reported that the T cell response to vaccination in identical twins appeared partly convergent and partly personalized. Focusing on identical twins, the study followed the T cell clones that responded to the vaccine, and did so with precision.

The chain links TRBV4-3 with TRBJ2-7; a tentative D call is TRBD2 (6 bases match). The source of this sequence is a woman aged 18-29 years in good health. Source material: CD8+ T cells sorted from blood. The CDR3 protein sequence reads: CASSQDRESLYEQYF. The DNA sequence is as follows: TGCGCCAGCAGCCAAGACCGGGAGTCACTCTACGAGCAGTACTTC.